Below are 25 T cell receptor beta chains sequenced from a single sample in a study of T cell changes during pregnancy in multiple sclerosis. Assay: immunoSEQ multiplex PCR; the TCRdb copy retains only in-frame clones and omits some. In the table there are roughly 110,000 clones, about 90% of which are singletons. Sequenced here: peripheral blood, sampled before pregnancy. The receptors come from a female donor with multiple sclerosis, enrolled in a pregnancy study.

The rearrangement links TRBV5-5 to TRBJ2-1, with 9 bases identical to TRBD1. Trimming at V came to 4 bases and at J to 1 base, leaving 9 bases not matched to a gene. The CDR3 spans 17 residues. Germline assignment: CDR1 SGHKS and CDR2 YYEKEE (reference sequence). CDR3 bases: TGTGCCAGCAGCGGTACGTACAGGGGGCTGTCCTACAATGAGCAGTTCTTC. Translated: CASSGTYRGLSYNEQFF. The variable domain in full, completed from reference TRBV5-5 and TRBJ2-1, reads DAGVTQSPTHLIKTRGQQVTLRCSPISGHKSVSWYQQVLGQGPQFIFQYYEKEERGRGNFPDRFSARQFPNYSSELNVNALLLGDSALYLCASSGTYRGLSYNEQFFGPGTRLTVL.

V usage is TRBV2 and J usage is TRBJ2-2; tentatively, D is TRBD1 (6 bases). The CDR3 length is 15 residues. CDR1 and CDR2 from the germline V gene are SNHLY and FYNNEI. Deletions cut 5 bases from V and 2 bases from J, with 12 bases between. The CDR3 protein is CASSTRTANTGELFF. For the CDR3, the DNA is TGTGCCAGCAGTACAAGGACAGCTAACACCGGGGAGCTGTTTTTT.

The V and J genes are TRBV4-1 and TRBJ2-3; 10 bases fit TRBD2. V dropped 3 bases and J dropped 5; count of bases not matched to a gene: 8. CDR1 is MGHRA, CDR2 YSYEKL, per germline. The CDR3 has 16 amino acids. Here the CDR3 DNA reads TGCGCCAGCAGCCACCGCACTAGCGGGGCTGTAGATACGCAGTATTTT. Protein: CASSHRTSGAVDTQYF.

The V call is TRBV7-2, the J call TRBJ2-4; the D is unclear. The CDR3 runs 17 residues. Germline V lookup: CDR1 SGHTA, CDR2 FQGNSA. V was pared by 0 bases and J by 0 bases, with 12 bases between. CDR3 sequence (DNA): TGTGCCAGCAGCTTAGCCCACAGAAATTTAGCCAAAAACATTCAGTACTTC. Translated, it gives CASSLAHRNLAKNIQYF.

CDR3 nucleotide sequence: TGTGCCAGCAGTCACCGGGACAGGGGTTCTAGGTCGGACACTGAAGCTTTCTTT. Translation: CASSHRDRGSRSDTEAFF. The chain employs TRBV28 and TRBJ1-1, with 10 bases lining up with TRBD1. There are 18 residues in the CDR3. Germline-derived CDR1 and CDR2 are MDHEN and SYDVKM. V dropped 5 bases and J dropped 3; count of bases not matched to a gene: 15.

V and J are TRBV9 and TRBJ1-6, with 11 nucleotides matching TRBD1. The V gene end was trimmed by 4 bases and the J gene end by 0 bases; junction bases not matched to a gene: 6. Germline CDR1 reads SGDLS; CDR2 reads YYNGEE. The CDR3 consists of 18 residues. CDR3 in DNA: TGTGCCAGCAGCCTACGGGACAGGGGGAGCTCCTATAATTCACCCCTCCACTTT. Translation gives CASSLRDRGSSYNSPLHF.

The chain couples TRBV7-9 to TRBJ2-7; TRBD2 matches at 7 bases. V was pared by 5 bases and J by 0 bases, with 4 bases of the junction left unmatched. This CDR3 is 14 amino acids long. Germline lookup yields CDR1 SEHNR and CDR2 FQNEAQ (reference sequence). CDR3 loop: CASSPRGSSYEQYF. Written as DNA, the CDR3 is TGTGCCAGCAGCCCGCGGGGGAGCTCCTACGAGCAGTACTTC.

This chain joins TRBV18 and TRBJ2-7; D unresolved. V lost 2 bases to trimming and J lost 2 bases, with 10 bases between them. This CDR3 has 14 amino acids. Germline V gene data show CDR1 as KGHSH and CDR2 as LQKENI. CDR3 sequence (DNA): TGTGCCAGCTCACCATCCTCCGGAGCCTACGAGCAGTACTTC. Translating it yields CASSPSSGAYEQYF.

This clone was seen a handful of times. CDR3 protein: CASSLIAGAYNEQFF. CDR3 coding DNA: TGTGCCAGCAGCTTAATAGCGGGAGCCTACAATGAGCAGTTCTTC. This sequence joins TRBV7-3 and TRBJ2-1, with TRBD2 matching 9 bases. This CDR3 has 15 amino acids. V dropped 1 base and J dropped 2; count of bases not matched to a gene: 0. Per the germline V gene, CDR1 is SGHTA and CDR2 is FQGTGA.

V gene TRBV6-1 combines with J gene TRBJ1-2, with 8 nucleotides matching TRBD1. V dropped 0 bases and J dropped 7; count of bases not matched to a gene: 4. Looked up from germline, CDR1 is MNHNS and CDR2 is SASEGT. The CDR3 totals 14 residues. As DNA, the CDR3 is TGTGCCAGCAGTGAAGCGAACAGGGGGGTTGGCTACACCTTC. Protein sequence: CASSEANRGVGYTF.

The chain recombines TRBV28 with TRBJ2-7, with 7 bases lining up with TRBD1. The CDR3 consists of 14 residues. Germline V gene lookup returns CDR1 MDHEN and CDR2 SYDVKM. V shed 3 bases and J 0 bases; nucleotides not matched to a gene: 2. The CDR3 DNA follows: TGTGCCAGCAGTTTGGGACAGCACTCCTACGAGCAGTACTTC. The encoded protein is CASSLGQHSYEQYF.

This chain joins TRBV15 and TRBJ2-3; D is uncertain. Germline V gene sequence: CDR1 LNHNV, CDR2 YYDKDF (reference sequence). Trimming took off 4 bases at V and 1 base at J, with 9 bases between the two ends. CDR3 length: 14 amino acids. CDR3 sequence reads: CATSNARGTDTQYF. In nucleotides, the CDR3 is TGTGCCACCAGCAATGCGAGAGGCACAGATACGCAGTATTTT.

V and J are TRBV11-2 and TRBJ2-1, with 7 bases aligning to TRBD1. Unmatched junction bases numbered 3, after V lost 3 bases and J lost 10 bases. The germline gives CDR1 SGHAT, CDR2 FQNNGV. The CDR3 consists of 12 residues. The CDR3 protein is CASSLGQQEQFF. Here the CDR3 DNA reads TGTGCCAGCAGCTTGGGACAGCAGGAGCAGTTCTTC.

The rearrangement joins TRBV5-1 to TRBJ1-1; 7 bases are a match to TRBD1. The CDR3 spans 15 residues. The germline gives CDR1 SGHRS, CDR2 YFSETQ. Trimming removed 0 bases from V and 1 base from J; junction bases left unmatched: 3. The CDR3 DNA reads as TGCGCCAGCAGCTTGGGGGGGACAGAGAACACTGAAGCTTTCTTT. Translating gives CASSLGGTENTEAFF.

This clone was seen just once. The gene calls are TRBV30 and TRBJ2-7; D perhaps matches TRBD1 (5 bases). The CDR3 length is 14 residues. Trimming cost V 0 bases and J 6 bases, with 15 bases left between them. Germline values: CDR1 GTSNPN, CDR2 SVGIG (reference sequence). CDR3 amino acids: CAWSVSGARVEQYF. In DNA form, the CDR3 reads TGTGCCTGGAGTGTAAGTGGGGCACGGGTCGAGCAGTACTTC.

The CDR3 DNA follows: TGTGCCACCAGTACGGGCAGGGGATTCGACGAGCAGTACTTC. Its translation: CATSTGRGFDEQYF. The gene calls are TRBV15 and TRBJ2-7; D is perhaps TRBD1 (6 bases). V was shortened by 6 bases and J by 5 bases, with 17 bases between the two germline ends. Germline V lookup: CDR1 LNHNV, CDR2 YYDKDF (reference sequence). The CDR3 extends over 14 amino acids.

The chain combines TRBV19 with TRBJ2-3; maybe TRBD2 (6 bases). Germline V gene data show CDR1 as LNHDA and CDR2 as SQIVND (reference sequence). With 6 bases removed from V and 1 base from J, the gap between germline ends came to 14 bases. This CDR3 spans 15 amino acids. CDR3 nucleotide sequence: TGTGCCAGTAGAGGGACTCCGTGGGGCACAGATACGCAGTATTTT. This encodes CASRGTPWGTDTQYF.

The rearrangement links TRBV7-8 to TRBJ2-1; no clear D. Germline assignment: CDR1 SGHVS and CDR2 FQNEAQ. Trimming removed 0 bases from V and 8 bases from J, with 17 bases in between. The CDR3 length is 16 residues. The CDR3 spells CASSLASVSRFDEQFF. DNA for the CDR3: TGTGCCAGCAGCTTAGCGAGTGTGAGTAGATTCGATGAGCAGTTCTTC.

The rearrangement uses TRBV5-1 and TRBJ2-2, with D perhaps TRBD1 (6 bases). This CDR3 is 15 amino acids long. The V end was cut by 7 bases, the J end by 0 bases, with 13 bases between. Per germline, CDR1 SGHRS and CDR2 YFSETQ. The CDR3 sequence is CASDPGQANTGELFF. Here the CDR3 DNA reads TGCGCCAGCGATCCGGGACAAGCGAACACCGGGGAGCTGTTTTTT.

V is TRBV19 and J is TRBJ2-5; 8 nucleotides agree with TRBD2. Trimming cost V 5 bases and J 4 bases; bases outside gene matches: 15. Germline V gives CDR1 LNHDA, CDR2 SQIVND (reference sequence). This CDR3 has 17 amino acids. The CDR3 protein is CASSPRVSGVFGETQYF. The CDR3 region has the DNA TGTGCCAGTAGTCCCCGGGTTAGCGGGGTCTTTGGAGAGACCCAGTACTTC.

The chain has TRBV9 and TRBJ2-5; a possible D gene is TRBD1 (8 bases). Germline V gene lookup returns CDR1 SGDLS and CDR2 YYNGEE. The CDR3 sequence is 15 residues long. Trimming cost V 4 bases and J 4 bases, with 17 bases left between them. CDR3 DNA sequence: TGTGCCAGCAGCTTGTACAGGGGGGAGGGAGAGACCCAGTACTTC. It translates to CASSLYRGEGETQYF.

The chain uses TRBV4-3 and TRBJ2-7, with 7 bases lining up with TRBD1. The CDR3 spans 15 residues. The germline gives CDR1 LGHNA, CDR2 YSLEER. The J segment lost 4 bases and the V segment lost 0 bases, leaving 6 bases of the junction unmatched. CDR3 in DNA: TGCGCCAGCAGCCAAGATGACAGGGAAGGGTACGAGCAGTACTTC. Its protein is CASSQDDREGYEQYF.

This chain joins TRBV2 and TRBJ1-5, with 11 bases aligning to TRBD1. With V trimmed by 6 bases and J by 1 base, 5 bases remained unmatched. The CDR3 extends over 16 amino acids. Germline V gene data show CDR1 as SNHLY and CDR2 as FYNNEI. The chain's CDR3 is CASSGQGAGSNQPQHF. The CDR3 DNA sequence: TGTGCCAGCAGCGGACAGGGGGCAGGGAGCAATCAGCCCCAGCATTTT.

This chain uses TRBV19 with TRBJ2-5, with 11 bases identical to TRBD2. Per germline, CDR1 LNHDA and CDR2 SQIVND (reference sequence). V lost 3 bases and J lost 4; bases outside the gene matches: 13. The CDR3 runs to 18 residues. The CDR3 DNA sequence: TGTGCCAGTAGTATGGGACTAGCGGCCCGGCTATTGGGAGAGACCCAGTACTTC. It specifies CASSMGLAARLLGETQYF.

This clone was detected a few times. The V call is TRBV30, the J call TRBJ1-1, with D perhaps matching TRBD1 (6 bases). Germline values: CDR1 GTSNPN, CDR2 SVGIG (reference sequence). V dropped 7 bases and J dropped 5 bases, with 14 bases sitting between them. CDR3 length: 12 residues. The CDR3: CASQGGVTEAFF. The CDR3 DNA is TGTGCCTCACAGGGAGGGGTTACTGAAGCTTTCTTT.